Listed below are T cell receptor beta chains from one sample, sequenced in a study of radiotherapy plus CTLA-4 blockade in lung cancer. The assay was immunoSEQ multiplex PCR, and TCRdb's table has in-frame clones only and misses some. The sample includes 60,000 to 70,000 clones, roughly 78% of them seen just once. The material sequenced was peripheral blood, taken from a patient treated with radiotherapy plus ipilimumab. Source of these receptors: a human donor with non-small cell lung cancer who had a complete response to radiotherapy plus ipilimumab. Both conserved end residues are part of each CDR3. D genes are given only for firm matches. Rows give clone size only sometimes, using once, few, many, or a class for an expanded clone.

clone_size j_call v_call d_call cdr3_aa cdr3_nt
NA TRBJ1-1 TRBV7-2 NA CASSLGQMNTEAFF TGTGCCAGCAGCTTGGGGCAGATGAACACTGAAGCTTTCTTT
NA TRBJ2-2 TRBV9 NA CASSAWDTGELFF TGTGCCAGCAGCGCGTGGGACACCGGGGAGCTGTTTTTT
NA TRBJ1-2 TRBV5-6 NA CASSLVWAPGKSYGYTF TGTGCCAGCAGCTTGGTATGGGCACCCGGAAAGTCCTATGGCTACACCTTC
few TRBJ2-1 TRBV29-1 NA CSVETDSYNEQFF TGCAGCGTTGAGACAGACTCCTACAATGAGCAGTTCTTC
NA TRBJ1-4 TRBV19 TRBD1 CASSLGTGGEKLFF TGTGCCAGTAGCCTCGGGACAGGAGGAGAAAAACTGTTTTTT
NA TRBJ2-1 TRBV18 TRBD1 CASSPGIRGRETEQFF TGTGCCAGCTCACCAGGTATCAGGGGGCGCGAGACAGAGCAGTTCTTC
NA TRBJ1-6 TRBV18 NA CASSRTEYNSPLHF TGTGCCAGCTCCCGGACGGAATATAATTCACCCCTCCACTTT
NA TRBJ1-5 TRBV11-2 NA CASSFAPNQPQHF TGTGCCAGCAGCTTCGCCCCCAATCAGCCCCAGCATTTT
NA TRBJ1-1 TRBV11-3 NA CASSLDPWGGTNTEAFF TGTGCCAGCAGCTTAGACCCGTGGGGTGGTACGAACACTGAAGCTTTCTTT
NA TRBJ2-3 TRBV11-2 NA CASSLLRDADTQYF TGTGCCAGCAGCTTATTGAGGGACGCAGATACGCAGTATTTT
NA TRBJ2-1 TRBV19 TRBD1 CASSPPTDRGNKNEQFF TGTGCCAGTAGTCCCCCCACGGACAGGGGGAATAAGAATGAGCAGTTCTTC
few TRBJ2-1 TRBV11-3 NA CASSLRGVSYNEQFF TGTGCCAGCAGCCTCCGCGGGGTCAGCTACAATGAGCAGTTCTTC
NA TRBJ2-1 TRBV7-9 TRBD1 CASSFPGQISNEQFF TGTGCCAGCAGCTTTCCGGGACAGATAAGCAATGAGCAGTTCTTC
NA TRBJ1-2 TRBV28 NA CASSSLRGLIYGYTF TGTGCCAGCAGTAGCTTGAGGGGTCTCATTTATGGCTACACCTTC
NA TRBJ2-1 TRBV18 TRBD2 CASSRSGSSYNEQFF TGTGCCAGCTCACGTAGCGGGAGCTCCTACAATGAGCAGTTCTTC
NA TRBJ2-3 TRBV6-6 NA CASSSPGTTTDTQYF TGTGCCAGCAGTTCCCCGGGGACCACTACGGATACGCAGTATTTT
NA TRBJ1-2 TRBV6-5 NA CASSYSSTYGGGYTF TGTGCCAGCAGTTACTCGAGTACCTATGGGGGGGGCTACACCTTC
once TRBJ2-7 TRBV27 TRBD1 CARIGTGDYEQYF TGTGCCAGAATCGGGACAGGGGACTACGAGCAGTACTTC
NA TRBJ2-5 TRBV4-2 NA CASSQERGLLGTQYF TGTGCCAGCAGCCAAGAGAGGGGGTTACTGGGGACCCAGTACTTC
NA TRBJ1-5 TRBV2 NA CASSEAGQLDQPQHF TGTGCCAGCAGTGAAGCAGGACAGCTCGATCAGCCCCAGCATTTT